The next 15 T cell receptor beta chains were all read from a single sample in a study of T cell clonotyping in hematopoietic cell transplantation (dated by TCRdb to about 2021). The sample's time point, from its label and the paper: 100 days after allo-HCT. Library preparation used the immunoSEQ multiplex PCR assay. The source is immuneACCESS, and TCRdb retained only in-frame sequences with V and J called. Part of the clones is not carried over; for the studies checked, unresolved V genes explain less than half of this, and the remainder is unexplained. Across this sample there are over 8,000 clones, with around 66% seen only once. 22% of the sample lies in the top ten. Sequencing was performed on peripheral blood mononuclear cells, taken 100 days after allogeneic stem cell transplant. Every receptor here comes from a male patient between 55 and 70 years old who had an allogeneic stem cell transplant from an unrelated donor, so the T cells may come from the graft donor. Some clones in this sample may be carry-over from other donors' samples.

The genes are TRBV6-5 and TRBJ1-1; D gene uncertain. From germline, CDR1 is MNHEY and CDR2 SVGAGI. The CDR3 covers 15 residues. V lost 0 bases, J lost 1 base, and 9 bases lay in between. The CDR3 reads CASSYSAAPNTEAFF. DNA for the CDR3: TGTGCCAGCAGTTACTCCGCGGCCCCGAACACTGAAGCTTTCTTT.

The chain joins TRBV5-6 to TRBJ1-6; the D gene is possibly TRBD1 (5 bases). The V gene's germline CDR1 is SGHDT and CDR2 YYEEEE. The CDR3 spans 13 residues. V was shortened by 1 base and J by 12 bases, with 11 bases between the two germline ends. The CDR3 here is CASSLHTTGPLHF. The CDR3 DNA is TGTGCCAGCAGCTTGCACACAACAGGACCCCTCCACTTT.

In its sample, this clone is large (0.1 to 1%). The gene calls are TRBV19 and TRBJ1-2; D ambiguous. CDR3 length: 11 amino acids. CDR1 and CDR2 from the germline V gene are LNHDA and SQIVND (reference sequence). With 10 bases removed from V and 8 bases from J, the gap between germline ends came to 14 bases. The CDR3 DNA is TGTGCCATTTCGGCGGGGTACGGCTACACCTTC. Protein: CAISAGYGYTF.

The chain carries TRBV6-1 and TRBJ2-7, with TRBD1 matching over 7 bases. Germline V gene sequence: CDR1 MNHNS, CDR2 SASEGT. CDR3 length: 15 amino acids. With V trimmed by 0 bases and J by 6 bases, 8 bases remained unmatched. This CDR3 is CASSEALPRGREQYF. DNA of the CDR3: TGTGCCAGCAGTGAAGCGCTTCCGAGGGGGCGCGAGCAGTACTTC.

With regard to this clone: Additional DNA sequences in this sample encode the identical CDR3. The rearrangement uses TRBV5-6 and TRBJ1-1; D remains unclear. The CDR3 loop spans 14 amino acids. The germline V gene has CDR1 SGHDT and CDR2 YYEEEE. V was pared by 2 bases and J by 1 base, with 9 bases between. CDR3 sequence reads: CASSLPGENTEAFF. DNA of the CDR3: TGTGCCAGCAGCTTACCCGGGGAGAACACTGAAGCTTTCTTT.

This clone is judged large. The chain is built from TRBV27 and TRBJ1-2; 7 bases map to TRBD1. After removal of 3 bases from V and 0 bases from J, the junction contained 4 bases not matched to a gene. The V gene's germline CDR1 is MNHEY and CDR2 SMNVEV (reference sequence). The length of the CDR3 is 15 residues. The CDR3 nucleotides read TGTGCCAGCAGTTTCGACAGGGCAGCTAACTATGGCTACACCTTC. This sequence encodes CASSFDRAANYGYTF.

This sequence joins TRBV29-1 and TRBJ2-7; a weak D match, TRBD2 (7 bases). CDR1 is SQVTM and CDR2 is ANQGSEA in the germline V gene. There are 13 residues in the CDR3. Trimming removed 3 bases at V and 2 bases at J, with 11 bases between. CDR3 bases: TGCAGCGTTGACGACGGGGGGCCCTACGAGCAGTACTTC. This translates into CSVDDGGPYEQYF.

There are a few counts of this clone. V and J are TRBV18 and TRBJ1-2; D perhaps matches TRBD1 (5 bases). The length of the CDR3 is 13 residues. Germline lookup yields CDR1 KGHSH and CDR2 LQKENI. Deletions cut 3 bases from V and 3 bases from J, with 8 bases between. CDR3 protein: CASSPGGDYGYTF. CDR3 nucleotide sequence: TGTGCCAGCTCACCTGGGGGGGACTATGGCTACACCTTC.

This clone is a singleton in its sample. This chain connects TRBV30 to TRBJ1-1; tentative D call: TRBD1 (5 bases). There are 13 residues in the CDR3. The germline V gene has CDR1 GTSNPN and CDR2 SVGIG (reference sequence). The V gene lost 3 bases and the J gene lost 5 bases, with 13 bases spanning the gap. CDR3 sequence: CAWRGDLATEAFF. CDR3 DNA: TGTGCCTGGAGGGGGGATTTAGCGACTGAAGCTTTCTTT. The entire variable domain, with the rest obtained from reference TRBV30 and TRBJ1-1, is as follows: SQTIHQWPATLVQPVGSPLSLECTVEGTSNPNLYWYRQAAGRGLQLLFYSVGIGQISSEVPQNLSASRPQDRQFILSSKKLLLSDSGFYLCAWRGDLATEAFFGQGTRLTVV.

In its sample, this clone was seen a few times. CDR3 region: CATSTPKDRSYEQYF. Here the CDR3 DNA reads TGTGCCACCAGCACCCCAAAGGACAGATCCTACGAGCAGTACTTC. The V gene is TRBV15, the J gene TRBJ2-7; D is possibly TRBD1 (6 bases). Germline-derived CDR1 and CDR2 are LNHNV and YYDKDF (reference sequence). The CDR3 consists of 15 residues. Deletions cut 4 bases from V and 1 base from J, with 14 bases between.

The rearrangement uses TRBV19 and TRBJ2-7, with D possibly called TRBD1 or TRBD2 (6 bases each). V was cut by 3 bases and J by 5 bases, with 17 bases left in between. This CDR3 is built from 15 residues. Germline lookup yields CDR1 LNHDA and CDR2 SQIVND (reference sequence). As DNA, the CDR3 is TGTGCCAGTAGTATCGGGGGCGCAAGAGCCCACGAGCAGTACTTC. This sequence encodes CASSIGGARAHEQYF.

This clone has more than one count but fewer than ten. The chain carries TRBV5-5 and TRBJ2-1; 8 bases line up with TRBD2. Germline assignment: CDR1 SGHKS and CDR2 YYEKEE (reference sequence). CDR3 size: 16 residues. The V gene end was trimmed by 5 bases and the J gene end by 0 bases; junction bases not matched to a gene: 7. CDR3 residues: CASRTSGTSSYNEQFF. CDR3 DNA sequence: TGTGCCAGCAGAACTTCCGGGACTAGCTCCTACAATGAGCAGTTCTTC.

This clone appeared a few times. This sequence joins TRBV5-1 and TRBJ2-7; perhaps TRBD2 as D (5 bases). V was shortened by 1 base and J by 3 bases, with 14 bases between the two germline ends. CDR3 size: 15 residues. In germline, CDR1 is SGHRS, CDR2 YFSETQ. The CDR3: CASSLQSGEHYEQYF. The CDR3, as DNA: TGCGCCAGCAGCTTGCAATCCGGGGAACACTACGAGCAGTACTTC.

This clone is termed medium-sized. This rearrangement joins TRBV4-2 to TRBJ2-7, with D perhaps matching TRBD1 (5 bases). The CDR3 contains 14 residues. Between the trimmed V and J ends, which lost 4 bases and 6 bases, there was a span of 16 bases. The germline V gene encodes CDR1 LGHNA and CDR2 YNFKEQ. The CDR3 DNA follows: TGTGCCAGCAGCCCAGGAGCCCTCCAGGGCGAGCAGTACTTC. As protein: CASSPGALQGEQYF.

This chain connects TRBV6-1 to TRBJ2-7, with D maybe TRBD2 (5 bases). Germline CDR1 and CDR2: MNHNS and SASEGT. V gave up 3 bases and J gave up 3 bases, with 21 bases separating them. This CDR3 region has 17 residues. The DNA for the CDR3 is TGTGCCAGCAGTGAGTTCGGCGATGCATGGACTCTCTACGAGCAGTACTTC. Protein: CASSEFGDAWTLYEQYF.